This entry describes one TCR beta chain. The sample originates from a study of blood T cell repertoires in COVID-19. Across the study: There were acute and convalescent COVID-19 samples, and they came from the United States, Italy and Spain.

V gave up 6 bases and J gave up 3 bases, with 12 bases separating them. There are 14 residues in the CDR3. The germline gives CDR1 LGHNT, CDR2 FRNRAP. Method: immunoSEQ multiplex PCR; TCRdb's copy keeps in-frame clones and lacks some. The sample consists of 200,000 to 250,000 clones, 82% of them appearing once. The V call is TRBV12-5, the J call TRBJ1-5, with D unclear. The receptor was isolated from a woman aged 40 to 49 with acute or convalescent COVID-19. Material for sequencing was peripheral blood. CDR3 residues: CASGSGYDNQPQHF. CDR3 coding DNA: TGTGCTAGTGGCTCAGGTTACGACAATCAGCCCCAGCATTTT.